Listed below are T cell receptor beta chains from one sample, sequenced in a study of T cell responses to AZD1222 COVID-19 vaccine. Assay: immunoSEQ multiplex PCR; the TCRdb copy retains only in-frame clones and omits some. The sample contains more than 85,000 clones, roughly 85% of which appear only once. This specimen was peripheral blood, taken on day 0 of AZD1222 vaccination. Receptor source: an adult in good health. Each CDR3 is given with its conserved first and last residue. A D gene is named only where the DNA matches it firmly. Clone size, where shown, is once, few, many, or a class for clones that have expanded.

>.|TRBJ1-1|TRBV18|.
CASSPGGPGTEAFF
TGTGCCAGCTCACCTGGGGGGCCCGGCACTGAAGCTTTCTTT
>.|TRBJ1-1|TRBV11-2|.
CASSPTGPAEAFF
TGTGCCAGCAGCCCTACAGGGCCCGCTGAAGCTTTCTTT
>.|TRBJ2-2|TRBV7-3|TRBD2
CASSLDVNSGRAGELFF
TGTGCCAGCAGCTTAGATGTGAATAGCGGGAGGGCCGGGGAGCTGTTTTTT
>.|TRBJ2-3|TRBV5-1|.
CASSLSMVKSTDTQYF
TGCGCCAGCAGCTTATCTATGGTCAAAAGCACAGATACGCAGTATTTT
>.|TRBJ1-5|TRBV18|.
CASSPGTSNQPQHF
TGTGCCAGCTCACCCGGCACTAGCAATCAGCCCCAGCATTTT
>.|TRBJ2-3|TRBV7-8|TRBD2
CASSYLTGTIGTDTQYF
TGTGCCAGCAGTTACTTAACCGGGACTATTGGCACAGATACGCAGTATTTT
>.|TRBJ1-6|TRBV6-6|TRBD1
CASSRFLQGADSPLHF
TGTGCCAGCAGCCGATTCTTACAGGGGGCGGATTCACCCCTCCACTTT
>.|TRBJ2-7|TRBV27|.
CASSPTGTEQYF
TGTGCCAGCAGCCCTACAGGGACCGAGCAGTACTTC
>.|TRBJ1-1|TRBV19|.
CASTTRAENTEAFF
TGTGCCAGTACCACTAGGGCGGAGAACACTGAAGCTTTCTTT
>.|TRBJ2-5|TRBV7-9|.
CASSPSQYQETQYF
TGTGCCAGCAGCCCGTCACAGTACCAAGAGACCCAGTACTTC
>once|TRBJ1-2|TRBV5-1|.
CASSLVIGRTYGYTF
TGCGCCAGCAGCTTGGTGATAGGGCGGACCTATGGCTACACCTTC
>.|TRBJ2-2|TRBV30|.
CAWSVLRAGAPEGGELFF
TGTGCCTGGAGTGTACTCAGGGCGGGCGCCCCCGAGGGCGGGGAGCTGTTTTTT
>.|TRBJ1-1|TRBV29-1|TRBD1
CSVARGLGTEAFF
TGCAGCGTTGCCAGGGGGCTCGGGACTGAAGCTTTCTTT
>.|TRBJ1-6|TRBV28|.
CASSSLGGVGSPLHF
TGTGCCAGCAGTTCTCTTGGTGGGGTTGGTTCACCCCTCCACTTT
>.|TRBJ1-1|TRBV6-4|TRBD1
CASRPDRANTEAFF
TGTGCCAGCAGGCCGGACAGGGCTAACACTGAAGCTTTCTTT
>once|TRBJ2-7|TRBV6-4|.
CASSENAQGSYEQYF
TGTGCCAGCAGTGAAAATGCGCAGGGGTCCTACGAGCAGTACTTC
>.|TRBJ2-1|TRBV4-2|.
CASSRPRGLSYNEQFF
TGTGCCAGCAGCCGGCCTAGGGGACTTTCTTACAATGAGCAGTTCTTC
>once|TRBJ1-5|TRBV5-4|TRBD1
CASSEQGAGNQPQHF
TGTGCCAGCAGCGAACAGGGGGCTGGTAATCAGCCCCAGCATTTT
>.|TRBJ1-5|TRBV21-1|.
CASSKAREPQHF
TGTGCCAGCAGCAAAGCCAGGGAGCCCCAGCATTTT
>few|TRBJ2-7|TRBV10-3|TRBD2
CATQSSGDYEQYF
TGTGCCACTCAATCTAGCGGGGATTACGAGCAGTACTTC
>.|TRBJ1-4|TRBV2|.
CASSEVGRNEKLFF
TGTGCCAGCAGTGAAGTGGGGAGGAATGAAAAACTGTTTTTT
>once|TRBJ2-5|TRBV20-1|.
CSARRLETQYF
TGCAGTGCTAGAAGATTGGAGACCCAGTACTTC